What follows describes a single T cell receptor beta chain. Generated by immunoSEQ multiplex PCR, the TCRdb table keeps only in-frame clones and is missing some. The data show 55,000 to 75,000 clones, roughly 90% seen once. V gave up 4 bases and J gave up 0 bases; unmatched junction bases: 3. The CDR3 has 15 amino acids. Germline-derived CDR1 and CDR2 are MNHEY and SVGAGI. This specimen comes from a study of technical replicates of blood from a few donors. The sequenced sample was T cells isolated from PBMCs. The V and J genes are TRBV6-5 and TRBJ2-5, with 9 bases that match TRBD2. This sequence originates from a human donor in good health. The CDR3 region is CASSSAGGYQETQYF. The DNA for the CDR3 is TGTGCCAGCAGTTCAGCGGGAGGCTACCAAGAGACCCAGTACTTC.